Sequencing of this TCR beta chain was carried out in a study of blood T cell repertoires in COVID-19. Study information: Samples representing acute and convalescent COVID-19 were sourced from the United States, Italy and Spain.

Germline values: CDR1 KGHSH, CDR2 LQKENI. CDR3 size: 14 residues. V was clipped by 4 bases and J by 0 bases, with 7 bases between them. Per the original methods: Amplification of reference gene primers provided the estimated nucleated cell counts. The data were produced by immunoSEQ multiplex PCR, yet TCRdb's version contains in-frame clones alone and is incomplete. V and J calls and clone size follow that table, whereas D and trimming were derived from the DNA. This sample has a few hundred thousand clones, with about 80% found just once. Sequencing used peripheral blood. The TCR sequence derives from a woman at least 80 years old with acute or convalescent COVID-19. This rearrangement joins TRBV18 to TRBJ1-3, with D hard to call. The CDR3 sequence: CASSRGGSGNTIYF. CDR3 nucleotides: TGTGCCAGCTCACGCGGAGGCTCTGGAAACACCATATATTTT.